This T cell receptor (beta chain) was sequenced during a study of PD-L1 blockade in urothelial cancer. Clones were sequenced by immunoSEQ multiplex PCR, and TCRdb holds only the in-frame ones, with some missing. The table lists approximately 36,000 clones, approximately 80% of them singletons. V lost 2 bases and J lost 6; bases outside the gene matches: 3. The CDR3 contains 16 residues. Germline lookup yields CDR1 MNHEY and CDR2 SVGAGI. Time point reported: peripheral blood 6 weeks after treatment start. The starting material was PBMCs, obtained around atezolizumab (anti-PD-L1) treatment. V is TRBV6-5 and J is TRBJ2-2, with 13 bases fitting TRBD2. This clonotype was sampled from a man aged 35 to 55 with urothelial cancer. This CDR3 reads CASSYRTSGRAGELFF. In DNA, the CDR3 is TGTGCCAGCAGTTACCGGACTAGCGGGAGAGCCGGGGAGCTGTTTTTT.